These T cell receptor beta chains were read from a single sample in a study of cytomegalovirus exposure and HLA in healthy donors. The assay was immunoSEQ multiplex PCR, and TCRdb's table has in-frame clones only and misses some. The table includes about 140,000 clones, about 84% detected once. The specimen was PBMCs. Receptors were obtained from a woman younger than 30 in good health and CMV-seropositive. Each CDR3 is given with its conserved first and last residue.

V gene	J gene	CDR3 protein
TRBV4-2	TRBJ2-7	CASSQPGTGSNEQYF
TRBV2	TRBJ2-5	CASSGTVYKETQYF
TRBV19	TRBJ1-1	CASRRAGGGGGEAFF
TRBV5-8	TRBJ1-6	CASSFAGFNSPLHF
TRBV11-2	TRBJ1-1	CASSSSDRGGTEAFF
TRBV25-1	TRBJ2-7	CASSGTGPHEQYF
TRBV25-1	TRBJ1-6	CATQGPNNSPLHF
TRBV5-6	TRBJ2-1	CASSSLGTGSPPYNEQFF
TRBV6-1	TRBJ2-7	CASSDLGASYF
TRBV6-1	TRBJ1-4	CASTKTGVHEKLFF
TRBV18	TRBJ2-3	CASSTAGTGSTDTQYF
TRBV7-9	TRBJ2-7	CSSSLGFGTSGVEQYF
TRBV7-9	TRBJ2-2	CASSILKDYPFQNTGELFF
TRBV2	TRBJ2-1	CASSAQGRMDNEQFF
TRBV7-9	TRBJ2-1	CASTHLDRASYNEQFF
TRBV11-1	TRBJ2-7	CASSLNRVPYEQYF
TRBV29-1	TRBJ1-1	CSALGPGGAEAFF
TRBV6-1	TRBJ2-1	CASSKRFEQFF
TRBV7-9	TRBJ2-1	CASSLVQGHRAEQFF
TRBV11-2	TRBJ2-5	CASSLGDRGRETQYF
TRBV13	TRBJ2-7	CASRGRDRAAYEQYF
TRBV29-1	TRBJ1-2	CSVGGGPSYGYTF
TRBV6-1	TRBJ1-2	CASKEDRRPLYGYTF
TRBV9	TRBJ2-3	CASSSSGTSGGDTDTQYF
TRBV14	TRBJ1-1	CASSVIRPGTEKNTEAFF
TRBV6-4	TRBJ2-1	CASSEEGHNEQFF
TRBV5-4	TRBJ2-1	CASSSFRGDNEQFF
TRBV7-6	TRBJ2-1	CASSQGGQGWGEQFF